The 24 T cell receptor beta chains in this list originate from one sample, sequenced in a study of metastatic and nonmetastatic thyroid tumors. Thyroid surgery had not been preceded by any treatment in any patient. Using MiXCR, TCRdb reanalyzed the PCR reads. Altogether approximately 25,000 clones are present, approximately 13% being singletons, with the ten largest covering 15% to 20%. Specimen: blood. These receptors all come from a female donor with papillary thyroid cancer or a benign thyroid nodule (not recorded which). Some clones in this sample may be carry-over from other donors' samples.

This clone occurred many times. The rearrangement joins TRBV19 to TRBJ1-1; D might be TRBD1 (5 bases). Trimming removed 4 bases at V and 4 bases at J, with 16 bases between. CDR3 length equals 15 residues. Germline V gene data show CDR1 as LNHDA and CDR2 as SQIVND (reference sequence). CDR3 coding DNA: TGTGCCAGTAGTACCCTCGGGGCCGAGGGCACTGAAGCTTTCTTT. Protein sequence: CASSTLGAEGTEAFF.

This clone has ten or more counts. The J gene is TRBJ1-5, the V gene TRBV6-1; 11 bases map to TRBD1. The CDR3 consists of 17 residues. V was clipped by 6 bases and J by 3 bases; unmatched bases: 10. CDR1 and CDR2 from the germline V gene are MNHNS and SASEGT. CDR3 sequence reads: CASRHRGTGGNNQPQHF. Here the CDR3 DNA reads TGTGCCAGCAGACATCGAGGGACAGGGGGGAACAATCAGCCCCAGCATTTT.

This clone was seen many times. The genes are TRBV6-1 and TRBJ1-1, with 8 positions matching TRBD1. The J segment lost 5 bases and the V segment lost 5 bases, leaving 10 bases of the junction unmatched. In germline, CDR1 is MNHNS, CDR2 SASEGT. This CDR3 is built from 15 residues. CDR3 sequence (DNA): TGTGCCAGCAGTTTCCACGACAGGGGACTTACTGAAGCTTTCTTT. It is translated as CASSFHDRGLTEAFF.

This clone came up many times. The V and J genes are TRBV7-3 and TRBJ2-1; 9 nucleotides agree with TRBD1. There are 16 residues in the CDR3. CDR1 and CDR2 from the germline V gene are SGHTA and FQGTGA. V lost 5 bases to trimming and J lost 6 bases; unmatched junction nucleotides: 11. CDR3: CASSPHGTGRRNEQFF. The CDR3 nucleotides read TGTGCCAGCAGCCCACATGGGACAGGGCGGCGCAATGAGCAGTTCTTC.

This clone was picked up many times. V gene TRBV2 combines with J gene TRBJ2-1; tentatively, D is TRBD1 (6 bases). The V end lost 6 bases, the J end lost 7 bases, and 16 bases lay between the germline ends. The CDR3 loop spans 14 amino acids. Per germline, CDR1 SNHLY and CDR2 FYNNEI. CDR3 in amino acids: CASSPRTAWNEQFF. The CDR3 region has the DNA TGTGCCAGCAGCCCTCGGACAGCGTGGAATGAGCAGTTCTTC.

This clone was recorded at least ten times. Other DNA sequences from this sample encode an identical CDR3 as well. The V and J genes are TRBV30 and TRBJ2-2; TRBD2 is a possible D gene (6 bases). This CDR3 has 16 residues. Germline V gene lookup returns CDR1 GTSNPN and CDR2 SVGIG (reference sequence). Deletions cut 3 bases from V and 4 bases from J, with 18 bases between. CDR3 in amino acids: CAWRWGVGSLTGELFF. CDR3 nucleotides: TGTGCCTGGAGGTGGGGGGTCGGGAGTCTCACCGGGGAGCTGTTTTTT.

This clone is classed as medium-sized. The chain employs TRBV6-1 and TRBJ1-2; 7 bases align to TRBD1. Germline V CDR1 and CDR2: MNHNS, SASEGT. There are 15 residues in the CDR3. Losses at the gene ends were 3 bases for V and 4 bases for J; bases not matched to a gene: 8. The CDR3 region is CASSEGQYSVYGYTF. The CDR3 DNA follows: TGTGCCAGCAGTGAGGGACAGTACTCGGTCTATGGCTACACCTTC.

This CDR3 is CASSFGLTDTQYF. For the CDR3, the DNA is TGTGCCAGCAGCTTCGGCCTCACAGATACGCAGTATTTT. The V call is TRBV7-2, the J call TRBJ2-3, with D unclear. Germline V lookup: CDR1 SGHTA, CDR2 FQGNSA. The CDR3 covers 13 residues. V was shortened by 3 bases and J by 2 bases, with 6 bases between the two germline ends.

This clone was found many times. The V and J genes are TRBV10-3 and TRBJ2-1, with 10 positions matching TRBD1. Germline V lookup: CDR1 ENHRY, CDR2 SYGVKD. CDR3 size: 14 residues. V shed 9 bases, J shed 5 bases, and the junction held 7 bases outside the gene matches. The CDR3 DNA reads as TGTGCCATAGGCGGGGACAGGGGCGACAATGAGCAGTTCTTC. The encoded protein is CAIGGDRGDNEQFF.

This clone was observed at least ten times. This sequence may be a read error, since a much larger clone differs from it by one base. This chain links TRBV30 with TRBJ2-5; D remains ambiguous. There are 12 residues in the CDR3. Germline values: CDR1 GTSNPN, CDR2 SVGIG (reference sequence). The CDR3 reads CAWSRFQEPQYF. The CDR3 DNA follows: TGTGCCTGGAGCAGGTTCCAAGAGCCCCAGTACTTC.

DNA for the CDR3: TGCAGTGCTAGAGACTTGCGGGGATCTGGAAACACCATATATTTT. It encodes CSARDLRGSGNTIYF. The chain carries TRBV20-1 and TRBJ1-3; D not resolved. Germline V gene data show CDR1 as DFQATT and CDR2 as SNEGSKA (reference sequence). This CDR3 contains 15 residues. V shed 0 bases and J shed 1 base, with 10 bases lying between them.

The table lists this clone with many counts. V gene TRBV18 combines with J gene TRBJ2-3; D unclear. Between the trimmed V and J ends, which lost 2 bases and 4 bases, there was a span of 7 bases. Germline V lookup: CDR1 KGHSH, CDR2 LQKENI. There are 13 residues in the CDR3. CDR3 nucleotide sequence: TGTGCCAGCTCACCAAGGGAAGCAGATACGCAGTATTTT. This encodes CASSPREADTQYF.

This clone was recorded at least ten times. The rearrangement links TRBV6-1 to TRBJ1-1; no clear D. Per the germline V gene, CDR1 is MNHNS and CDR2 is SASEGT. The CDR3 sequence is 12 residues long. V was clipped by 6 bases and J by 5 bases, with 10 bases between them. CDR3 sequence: CASSLGATEAFF. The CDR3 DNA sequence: TGTGCCAGCAGCCTCGGAGCTACTGAAGCTTTCTTT.

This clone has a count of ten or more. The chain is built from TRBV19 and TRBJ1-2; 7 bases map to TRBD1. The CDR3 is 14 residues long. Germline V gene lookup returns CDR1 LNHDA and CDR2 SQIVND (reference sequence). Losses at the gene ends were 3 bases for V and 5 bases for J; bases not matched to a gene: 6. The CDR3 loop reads CASSISQGSYGYTF. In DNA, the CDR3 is TGTGCCAGTAGTATTTCACAGGGGTCGTATGGCTACACCTTC.

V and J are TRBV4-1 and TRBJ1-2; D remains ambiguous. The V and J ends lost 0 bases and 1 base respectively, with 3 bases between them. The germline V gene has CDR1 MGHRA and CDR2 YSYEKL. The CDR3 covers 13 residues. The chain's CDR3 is CASSQDSNYGYTF. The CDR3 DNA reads TGCGCCAGCAGCCAAGACAGTAACTATGGCTACACCTTC.

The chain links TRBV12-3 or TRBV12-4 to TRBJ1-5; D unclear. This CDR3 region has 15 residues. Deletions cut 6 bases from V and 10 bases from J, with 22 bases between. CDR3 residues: CASRPSVESGHPQHF. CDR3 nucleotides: TGTGCCAGCAGACCTTCAGTGGAGAGTGGGCATCCCCAGCATTTT.

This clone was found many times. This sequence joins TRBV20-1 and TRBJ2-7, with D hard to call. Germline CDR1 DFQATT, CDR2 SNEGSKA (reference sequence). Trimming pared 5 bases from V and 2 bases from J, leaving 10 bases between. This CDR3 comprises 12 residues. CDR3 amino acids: CSADDNPYEQYF. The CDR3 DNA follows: TGCAGTGCTGACGACAACCCCTACGAGCAGTACTTC.

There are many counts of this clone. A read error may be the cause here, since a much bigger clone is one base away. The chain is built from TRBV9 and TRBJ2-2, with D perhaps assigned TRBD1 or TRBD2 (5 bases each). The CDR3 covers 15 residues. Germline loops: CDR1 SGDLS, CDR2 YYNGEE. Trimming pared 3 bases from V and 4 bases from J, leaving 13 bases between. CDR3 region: CASSGIPGPTGELFF. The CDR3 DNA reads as TGTGCCAGCAGCGGTATACCGGGACCCACCGGGGAGCTGTTTTTT.

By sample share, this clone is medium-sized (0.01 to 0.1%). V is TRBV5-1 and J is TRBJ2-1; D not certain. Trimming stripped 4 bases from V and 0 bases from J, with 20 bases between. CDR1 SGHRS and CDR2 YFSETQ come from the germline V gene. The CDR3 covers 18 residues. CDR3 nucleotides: TGCGCCAGCAGCGCCCTTAGATACTATGCGACCTCCTACAATGAGCAGTTCTTC. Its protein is CASSALRYYATSYNEQFF.

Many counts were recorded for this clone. The CDR3 nucleotides are TGTGCCAGCAGTCCCCAACCGGGACAGCTGAACACTGAAGCTTTCTTT. It yields the protein CASSPQPGQLNTEAFF. The chain uses TRBV12-3 or TRBV12-4 and TRBJ1-1; 7 nucleotides agree with TRBD1. Trimming at V came to 5 bases and at J to 0 bases, leaving 9 bases not matched to a gene. The CDR3 spans 16 residues.

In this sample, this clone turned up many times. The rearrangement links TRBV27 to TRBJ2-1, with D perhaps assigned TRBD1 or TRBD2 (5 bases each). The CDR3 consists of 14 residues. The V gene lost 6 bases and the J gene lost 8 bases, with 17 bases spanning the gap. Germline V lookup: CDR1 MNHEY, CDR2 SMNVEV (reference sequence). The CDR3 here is CASSRDLLADEQFF. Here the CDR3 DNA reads TGTGCCAGCAGCAGGGACCTATTAGCCGATGAGCAGTTCTTC.

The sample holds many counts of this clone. The CDR3 DNA reads TGTGCCAGTAGTATACCTCGGCAGGGGAAAAATGAGCAGTTCTTC. This gives the protein CASSIPRQGKNEQFF. The V and J genes are TRBV19 and TRBJ2-1, with D possibly being TRBD1 (6 bases). The CDR3 has 15 residues. CDR1 and CDR2 from the germline V gene are LNHDA and SQIVND (reference sequence). V lost 2 bases and J 7 bases, leaving 15 bases between the germline ends.

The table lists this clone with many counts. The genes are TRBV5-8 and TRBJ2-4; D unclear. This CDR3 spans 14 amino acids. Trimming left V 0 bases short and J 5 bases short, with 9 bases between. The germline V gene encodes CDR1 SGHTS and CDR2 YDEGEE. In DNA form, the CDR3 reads TGTGCCAGCAGCTTGGTCGCATCCCAAAACATTCAGTACTTC. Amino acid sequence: CASSLVASQNIQYF. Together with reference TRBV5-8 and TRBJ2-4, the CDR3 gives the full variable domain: EAGVTQSPTHLIKTRGQQATLRCSPISGHTSVYWYQQALGLGLQFLLWYDEGEERNRGNFPPRFSGRQFPNYSSELNVNALELEDSALYLCASSLVASQNIQYFGAGTRLSVL.

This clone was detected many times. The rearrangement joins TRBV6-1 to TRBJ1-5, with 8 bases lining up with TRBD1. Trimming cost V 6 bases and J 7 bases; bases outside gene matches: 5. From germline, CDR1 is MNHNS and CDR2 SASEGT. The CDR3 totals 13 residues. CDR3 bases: TGTGCCAGCAGGGCGCCAGGGGGCCAGCCCCAGCATTTT. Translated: CASRAPGGQPQHF.